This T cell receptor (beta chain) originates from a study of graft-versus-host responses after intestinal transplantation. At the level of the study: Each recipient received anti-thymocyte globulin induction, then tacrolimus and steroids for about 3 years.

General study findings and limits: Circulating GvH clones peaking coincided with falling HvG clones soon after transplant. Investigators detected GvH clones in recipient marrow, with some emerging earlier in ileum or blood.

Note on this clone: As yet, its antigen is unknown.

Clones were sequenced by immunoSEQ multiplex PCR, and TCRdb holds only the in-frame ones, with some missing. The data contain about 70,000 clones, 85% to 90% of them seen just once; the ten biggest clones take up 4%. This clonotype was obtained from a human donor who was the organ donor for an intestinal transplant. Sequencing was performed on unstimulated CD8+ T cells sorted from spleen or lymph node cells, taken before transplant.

The CDR3 coding sequence is TGTGCCAGCAGCTTGGGTCAGGGGGCTGGAAAAACTAATGAAAAACTGTTTTTT. It encodes CASSLGQGAGKTNEKLFF. This rearrangement joins TRBV7-9 to TRBJ1-4; 8 bases are shared with TRBD1. Trimming at V came to 3 bases and at J to 1 base, leaving 10 bases not matched to a gene. This CDR3 comprises 18 residues. CDR1 is SEHNR, CDR2 FQNEAQ, per germline (reference sequence).